The clone carrying this T cell receptor beta chain appeared a few times. Its antigen is unidentified. This record comes from a study of response to subunit inactivated influenza vaccine. Germline trimming cut 3 bases from V and 1 base from J; bases unmatched to any gene: 10. The CDR3 runs to 20 residues. Germline assignment: CDR1 SGDLS and CDR2 YYNGEE. Study-level points and caveats: The authors proposed limited new T cell recruitment per seasonal influenza vaccination.

TCRdb recomputed calls from the RT-PCR reads with MiXCR, one row per CDR3 protein. The sample gives 500,000 or so distinct CDR3 sequences, 9.5% to 12% of which show up once; approximately 12% is in the top ten. The clonotype originates from a man aged 45-65 years who received an inactivated influenza vaccine. Sequenced here: PBMCs from blood, sampled roughly 46 days after vaccination. This rearrangement joins TRBV9 to TRBJ2-1; TRBD2 agrees at 16 bases. The CDR3 nucleotides read TGTGCCAGCAGCGGATCCGGGACTAGCGGGAGGGTTACGTCCTACAATGAGCAGTTCTTC. Protein sequence: CASSGSGTSGRVTSYNEQFF.